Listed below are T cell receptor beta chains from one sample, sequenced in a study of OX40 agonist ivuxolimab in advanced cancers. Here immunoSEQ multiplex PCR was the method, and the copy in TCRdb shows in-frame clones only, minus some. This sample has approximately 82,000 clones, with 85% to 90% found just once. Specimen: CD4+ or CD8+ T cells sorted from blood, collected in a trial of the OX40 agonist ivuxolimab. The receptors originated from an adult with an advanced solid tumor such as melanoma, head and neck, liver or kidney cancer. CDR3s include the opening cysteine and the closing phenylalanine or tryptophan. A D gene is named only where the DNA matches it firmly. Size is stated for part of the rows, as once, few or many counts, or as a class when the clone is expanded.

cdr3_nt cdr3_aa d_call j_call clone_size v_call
TGTGCTAGTGGGCTAGAGCCCGGCGGGGCTAACAATGAGCAGTTCTTC CASGLEPGGANNEQFF . TRBJ2-1 . TRBV12-5
TGTGCCAGCAGTGGGGGGCGGGAGACCCAGTACTTC CASSGGRETQYF . TRBJ2-5 . TRBV6-5
TGTGCCAGCAGTCCCTCGTTACGGGGTGAGACCGGGGAGCTGTTTTTT CASSPSLRGETGELFF . TRBJ2-2 . TRBV27
TGTGCCAGCTTACGCCTTAATCAGCCCCAGCATTTT CASLRLNQPQHF . TRBJ1-5 few TRBV28
TGTGCCAGCAGCGAAGGGACAGGGCCCGTGGGCACTGAAGCTTTCTTT CASSEGTGPVGTEAFF . TRBJ1-1 . TRBV12-1
TGTGCCAGCTCACTGACTAGCGGGGGGGCTCTCTCGAATGAGCAGTTCTTC CASSLTSGGALSNEQFF TRBD2 TRBJ2-1 . TRBV18
TGTGCCAGCAGCGTAGGCTTAGCAGCAGTATCCCCTGAAGCTTTCTTT CASSVGLAAVSPEAFF . TRBJ1-1 . TRBV9
TGTGCCTGGAGGCCGGGCAGTAACTACAATGAGCAGTTCTTC CAWRPGSNYNEQFF . TRBJ2-1 . TRBV30
TGTGCCTGGAGCGCTGGACAGGGACACACTGAAGCTTTCTTT CAWSAGQGHTEAFF TRBD1 TRBJ1-1 . TRBV30
TGTGCCAGCAGTTTAGGCGGGGGCAGCACAGATACGCAGTATTTT CASSLGGGSTDTQYF . TRBJ2-3 . TRBV28
TGCGCCAGCAGGCGGGGACTAGCGGACACCGGGGAGCTGTTTTTT CASRRGLADTGELFF TRBD2 TRBJ2-2 . TRBV5-1
TGTGCGTGGACAGACTCCTACGAGCAGTACTTC CAWTDSYEQYF . TRBJ2-7 . TRBV30
TGCAGTGCTAGTCGTAACTATGGCTACACCTTC CSASRNYGYTF . TRBJ1-2 few TRBV20-1
TGTGCCAGCAGCACGACTAGCGGGGGTGGCACCGGGGAGCTGTTTTTT CASSTTSGGGTGELFF TRBD2 TRBJ2-2 . TRBV7-3
TGTGCCAGCAGGAGCGGGCACTTCACAGATACGCAGTATTTT CASRSGHFTDTQYF . TRBJ2-3 . TRBV6-5
TGTGCCAGCAGCTTGGGACGTCCGGGTAATGAAAAACTGTTTTTT CASSLGRPGNEKLFF . TRBJ1-4 once TRBV7-8
TGTGCCAGTAGTATAGATCTCAGGGCCGGGGAGCTGTTTTTT CASSIDLRAGELFF . TRBJ2-2 . TRBV19
TGTGCCAGCAGCATCGTGGCCCAGGGCCCCTACGAGCAGTACTTC CASSIVAQGPYEQYF . TRBJ2-7 . TRBV7-2
TGTGCCAGCTCACCTTTACAGGGGGCAGAAGAAAAACTGTTTTTT CASSPLQGAEEKLFF TRBD1 TRBJ1-4 . TRBV18
TGTGCCAGCGGGCGTTGGGGGGCCGGCACAGATACGCAGTATTTT CASGRWGAGTDTQYF . TRBJ2-3 . TRBV9
TGCAGTGCGAGGAGGGGGCGTGAGCAGTTCTTC CSARRGREQFF . TRBJ2-1 . TRBV20-1
TGTGCCAGCAGTCCTCCGGGACCCACCACGGTTGAGACCCAGTACTTC CASSPPGPTTVETQYF . TRBJ2-5 . TRBV5-4
TGTGCCAGCAGCTGGGACAGGGGCAACTATGGCTACACCTTC CASSWDRGNYGYTF TRBD1 TRBJ1-2 . TRBV7-2
TGTGCCAGCAGCTTAGAAGGTAGCGGGGGGGCCTACAATGAGCAGTTCTTC CASSLEGSGGAYNEQFF TRBD2 TRBJ2-1 . TRBV11-3
TGTGCCAGCAGTTTAAGGGCAGGACCCTACGAGCAGTACTTC CASSLRAGPYEQYF . TRBJ2-7 few TRBV27
TGTGCCAGCAGTTTATTTACTAGCGGGGTTAACTACAATGAGCAGTTCTTC CASSLFTSGVNYNEQFF TRBD2 TRBJ2-1 . TRBV27
TGTGCCAGCAGCTTAGATAGATCCAATGAGCAGTTCTTC CASSLDRSNEQFF . TRBJ2-1 . TRBV7-2